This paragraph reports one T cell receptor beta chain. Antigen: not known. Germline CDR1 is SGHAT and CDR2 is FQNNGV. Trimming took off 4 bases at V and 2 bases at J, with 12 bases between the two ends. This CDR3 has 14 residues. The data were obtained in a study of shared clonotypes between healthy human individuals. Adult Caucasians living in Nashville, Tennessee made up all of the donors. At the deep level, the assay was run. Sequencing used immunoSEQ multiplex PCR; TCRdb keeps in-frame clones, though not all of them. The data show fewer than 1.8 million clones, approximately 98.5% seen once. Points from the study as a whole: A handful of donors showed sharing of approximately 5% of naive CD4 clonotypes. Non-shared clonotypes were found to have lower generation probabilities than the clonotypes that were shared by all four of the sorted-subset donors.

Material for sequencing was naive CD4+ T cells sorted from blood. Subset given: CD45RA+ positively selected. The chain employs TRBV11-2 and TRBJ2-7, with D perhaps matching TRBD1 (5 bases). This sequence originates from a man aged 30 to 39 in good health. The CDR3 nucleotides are TGTGCCAGCAGCTCTCTCGGCAGGGCCTACGAGCAGTACTTC. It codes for CASSSLGRAYEQYF.